This T cell receptor (beta chain) derives from a study of CD8 T cells in ankylosing spondylitis. General observations from the study: Researchers reportedly found disease-linked clones significantly enriched in matched ankylosing spondylitis synovial fluid. Ankylosing spondylitis blood appeared to carry a characteristic TCR beta motif of several highly homologous variants. Within peripheral blood, clones linked to disease were CD8+ and relatively rare. Previously reported in reactive arthritis synovial fluid and blood were some of the motif variants.

The trim removed 5 bases at V and 3 bases at J, leaving 5 bases unmatched. Germline V gene lookup returns CDR1 ENHRY and CDR2 SYGVKD. CDR3 size: 16 residues. Preparation of TCR beta libraries was done by quantitative 5'-RACE with molecular barcodes. TCRdb reprocessed the 5' RACE reads via MiXCR and lists one record per CDR3 protein. Of 300,000 to 400,000 distinct CDR3 sequences listed, 20% to 25% are singletons. This clonotype was recorded at least ten times. Its antigen is still unknown. The TCR sequence derives from a male donor with ankylosing spondylitis. The material sequenced was blood, either unsorted or a sorted T cell fraction (not recorded which). The chain is built from TRBV10-3 and TRBJ2-1; TRBD2 aligns across 12 bases. DNA for the CDR3: TGTGCCATCAGTAACCCGGGACTAGCGGGCTACAATGAGCAGTTCTTC. The encoded protein is CAISNPGLAGYNEQFF.